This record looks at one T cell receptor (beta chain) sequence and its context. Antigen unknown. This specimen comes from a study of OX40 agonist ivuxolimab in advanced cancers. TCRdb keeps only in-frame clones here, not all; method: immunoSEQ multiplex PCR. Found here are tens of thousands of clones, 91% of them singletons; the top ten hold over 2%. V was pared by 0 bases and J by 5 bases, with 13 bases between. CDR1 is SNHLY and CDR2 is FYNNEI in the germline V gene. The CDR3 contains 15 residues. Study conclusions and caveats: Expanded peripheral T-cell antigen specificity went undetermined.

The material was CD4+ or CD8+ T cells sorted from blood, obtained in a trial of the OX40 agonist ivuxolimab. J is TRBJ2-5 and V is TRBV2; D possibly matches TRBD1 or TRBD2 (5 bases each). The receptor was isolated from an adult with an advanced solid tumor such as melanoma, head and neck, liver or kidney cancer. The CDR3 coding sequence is TGTGCCAGCAGTGAAGCCGGGACCGAGGGGGAGACCCAGTACTTC. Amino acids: CASSEAGTEGETQYF.